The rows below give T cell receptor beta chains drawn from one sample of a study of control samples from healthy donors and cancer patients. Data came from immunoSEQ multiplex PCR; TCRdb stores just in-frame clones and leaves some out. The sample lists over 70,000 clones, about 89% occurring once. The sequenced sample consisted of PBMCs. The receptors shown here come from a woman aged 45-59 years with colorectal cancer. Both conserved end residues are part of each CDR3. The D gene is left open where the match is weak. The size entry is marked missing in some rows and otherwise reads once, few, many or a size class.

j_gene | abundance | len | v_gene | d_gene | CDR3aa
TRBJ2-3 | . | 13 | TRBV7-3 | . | CASSLRQTDTQYF
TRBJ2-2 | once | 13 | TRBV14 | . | CASSQPNTGELFF
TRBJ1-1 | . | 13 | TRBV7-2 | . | CASSLAPNLEAFF
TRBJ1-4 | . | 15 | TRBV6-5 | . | CASRVTGEVNEKLFF
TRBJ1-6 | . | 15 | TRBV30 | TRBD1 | CAWRGTGGGNSPLHF
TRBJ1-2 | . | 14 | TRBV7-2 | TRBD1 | CASSLASTGGGYTF
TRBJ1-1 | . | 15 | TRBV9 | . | CATSPTGDVNTEAFF
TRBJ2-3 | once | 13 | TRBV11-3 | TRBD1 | CASRATGTDTQYF
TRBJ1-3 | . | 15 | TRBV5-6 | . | CASSLATGSGNTIYF
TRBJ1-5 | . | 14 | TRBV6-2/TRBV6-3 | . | CASSYGRGWQPQHF
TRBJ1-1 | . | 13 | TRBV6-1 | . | CASSEQGHTEAFF
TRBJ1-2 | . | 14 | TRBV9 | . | CASSVGAADYGYTF
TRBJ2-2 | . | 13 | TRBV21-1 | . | CASSTLFTGELFF
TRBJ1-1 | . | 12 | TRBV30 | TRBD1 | CAWRQGAAEAFF
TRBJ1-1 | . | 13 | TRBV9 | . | CASSETANTEAFF
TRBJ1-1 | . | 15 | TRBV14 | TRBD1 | CASSRGPGGSVEAFF
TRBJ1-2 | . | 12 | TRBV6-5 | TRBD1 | CASSKDRVGYTF
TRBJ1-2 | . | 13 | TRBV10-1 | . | CASSERGDYGYTF
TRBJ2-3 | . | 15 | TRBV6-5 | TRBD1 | CASNPTGQGTDTQYF
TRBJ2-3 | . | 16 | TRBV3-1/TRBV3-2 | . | CASSQDGGRGTDTQYF
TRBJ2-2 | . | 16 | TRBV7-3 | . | CASSLWSPRDTGELFF
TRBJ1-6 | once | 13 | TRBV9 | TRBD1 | CALGQGGVSPLHF
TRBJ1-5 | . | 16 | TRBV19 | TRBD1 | CASSTYETGSNQPQHF
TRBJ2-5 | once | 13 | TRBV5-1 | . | CASSTRGGETQYF
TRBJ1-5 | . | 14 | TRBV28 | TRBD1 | CASRGQGSYQPQHF
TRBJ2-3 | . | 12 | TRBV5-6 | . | CASNRRVDTQYF
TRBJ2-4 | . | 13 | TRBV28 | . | CASSSPDGVIQYF
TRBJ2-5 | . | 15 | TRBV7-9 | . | CASSLGGEGQETQYF
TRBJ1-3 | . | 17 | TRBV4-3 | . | CASSQVLSGAAGNTIYF
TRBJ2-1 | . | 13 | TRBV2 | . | CASRGRIYNEQFF
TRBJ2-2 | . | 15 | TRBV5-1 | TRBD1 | CASMGDRSFLGELFF
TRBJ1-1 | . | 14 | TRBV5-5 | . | CASSPGRANTEAFF
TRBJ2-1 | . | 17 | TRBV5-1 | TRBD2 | CASSSAGGGGAGNEQFF
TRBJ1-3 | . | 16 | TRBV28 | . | CASSLDIAGTGNTIYF
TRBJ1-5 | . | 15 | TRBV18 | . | CASSRSAEGGQPQHF
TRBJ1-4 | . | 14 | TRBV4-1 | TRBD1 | CASSQGTGEGKLFF
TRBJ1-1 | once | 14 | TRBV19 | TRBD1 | CASSITQGATEAFF
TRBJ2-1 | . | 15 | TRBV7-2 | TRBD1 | CASSLVETGYNEQFF
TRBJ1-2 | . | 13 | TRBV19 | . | CASTIGRFYGYTF
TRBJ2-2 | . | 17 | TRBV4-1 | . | CASSQETRGSVSGELFF
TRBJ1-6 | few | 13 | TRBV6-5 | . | CASRGENNSPLHF
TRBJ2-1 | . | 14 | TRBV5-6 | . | CASSDWTYFIEQFF
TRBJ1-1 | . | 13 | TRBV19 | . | CASSIGLVTEAFF
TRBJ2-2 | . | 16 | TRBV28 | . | CASRFSGLSNTGELFF
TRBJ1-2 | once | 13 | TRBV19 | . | CASSALAGYGYTF
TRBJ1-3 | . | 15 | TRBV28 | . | CASKHGRSSGNTIYF
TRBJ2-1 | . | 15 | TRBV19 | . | CASSTQDQLYNEQFF
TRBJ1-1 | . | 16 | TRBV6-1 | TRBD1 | CASSENPGTGGTEAFF
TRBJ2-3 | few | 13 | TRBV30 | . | CAWSVGGSDTQYF
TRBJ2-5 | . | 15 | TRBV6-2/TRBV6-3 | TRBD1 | CASSSRTGYQETQYF
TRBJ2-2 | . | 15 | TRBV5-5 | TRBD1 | CASSLLQGAGGELFF
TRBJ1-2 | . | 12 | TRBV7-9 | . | CASSLVPYGYTF
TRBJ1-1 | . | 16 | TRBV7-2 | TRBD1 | CASSLTTGHRGTEAFF
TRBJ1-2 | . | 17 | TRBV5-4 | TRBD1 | CASSFSLGWGQNYGYTF